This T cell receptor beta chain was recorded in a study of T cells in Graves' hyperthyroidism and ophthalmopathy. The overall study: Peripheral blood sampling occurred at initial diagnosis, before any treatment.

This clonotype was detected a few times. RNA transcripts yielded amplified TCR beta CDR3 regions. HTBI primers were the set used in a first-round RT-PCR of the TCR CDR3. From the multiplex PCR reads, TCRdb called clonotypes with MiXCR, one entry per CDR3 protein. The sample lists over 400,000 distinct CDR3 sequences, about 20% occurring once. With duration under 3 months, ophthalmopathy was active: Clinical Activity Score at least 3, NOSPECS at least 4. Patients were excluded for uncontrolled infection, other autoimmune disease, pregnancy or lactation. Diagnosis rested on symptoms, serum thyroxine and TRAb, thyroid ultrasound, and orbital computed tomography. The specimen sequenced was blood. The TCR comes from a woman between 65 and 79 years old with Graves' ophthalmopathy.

CDR3 amino acids: CASSQRWPSAQETQYF. In nucleotides, the CDR3 is TGTGCCAGCAGCCAAAGGTGGCCTAGCGCACAAGAGACCCAGTACTTC. V usage is TRBV11-2 and J usage is TRBJ2-5, with a tentative D call TRBD2 (6 bases). The V end was cut by 5 bases, the J end by 2 bases, with 18 bases between. The CDR3 is 16 residues long. Germline V CDR1 and CDR2: SGHAT, FQNNGV.